A selection of T cell receptor beta chains follows, all from one sample in a study of shared clonotypes between healthy human individuals. Repertoires were generated with immunoSEQ multiplex PCR, while TCRdb's copy carries only in-frame clones and drops some. The sample has roughly 890,000 clones, 80% to 95% seen once. The sequenced sample consisted of naive CD8+ T cells sorted from blood. The receptors were sampled from a man under 40 in good health. Both conserved end residues are part of each CDR3. A D gene is named only where the DNA matches it firmly.

j_call	v_call	d_call	cdr3_nt	cdr3_aa
TRBJ2-3	TRBV9	TRBD2	TGTGCCAGCAGCGTAAGCGGGACGGCTGTCGGCACAGATACGCAGTATTTT	CASSVSGTAVGTDTQYF
TRBJ2-7	TRBV29-1	-	TGCAGCGTTGAAGGCAGACACTACGAGCAGTACTTC	CSVEGRHYEQYF
TRBJ1-5	TRBV7-8	-	TGTGCCAGCCAGAGGACAGAAAATCAGCCCCAGCATTTT	CASQRTENQPQHF
TRBJ2-5	TRBV13	TRBD2	TGTGCCAGCAGACTATCTAGCGGGAGGGCCTCTTTCGACGAGACCCAGTACTTC	CASRLSSGRASFDETQYF
TRBJ1-2	TRBV4-3	-	TGCGCCAGCAGCCAAGATAGAGTCGGACAAGGTGGCTACACCTTC	CASSQDRVGQGGYTF
TRBJ2-7	TRBV27	-	TGTGCCAGCAGTTTATCAGTTAGCGGTGGAGCCTACGAGCAGTACTTC	CASSLSVSGGAYEQYF
TRBJ2-3	TRBV6-1	TRBD1	TGTGCCAGCAGTGAATGGACAGGGGGTTCCACAGATACGCAGTATTTT	CASSEWTGGSTDTQYF
TRBJ2-1	TRBV15	TRBD1	TGTGCCACCAGCAGAGATGGCAGGGGGCCCTACAATGAGCAGTTCTTC	CATSRDGRGPYNEQFF
TRBJ1-1	TRBV7-2	-	TGTGCCAGCAGCCAACTACCCCCACCCCACCGTGAAGCTTTCTTT	CASSQLPPPHREAFF
TRBJ2-1	TRBV10-1	TRBD2	TGCGCCAGCAGTGAGATAGGTAGCGGGAACAATGAGCAGTTCTTC	CASSEIGSGNNEQFF
TRBJ2-1	TRBV9	-	TGTGCCAGCAGCGTAGCAGGCCTATCCTACAATGAGCAGTTCTTC	CASSVAGLSYNEQFF